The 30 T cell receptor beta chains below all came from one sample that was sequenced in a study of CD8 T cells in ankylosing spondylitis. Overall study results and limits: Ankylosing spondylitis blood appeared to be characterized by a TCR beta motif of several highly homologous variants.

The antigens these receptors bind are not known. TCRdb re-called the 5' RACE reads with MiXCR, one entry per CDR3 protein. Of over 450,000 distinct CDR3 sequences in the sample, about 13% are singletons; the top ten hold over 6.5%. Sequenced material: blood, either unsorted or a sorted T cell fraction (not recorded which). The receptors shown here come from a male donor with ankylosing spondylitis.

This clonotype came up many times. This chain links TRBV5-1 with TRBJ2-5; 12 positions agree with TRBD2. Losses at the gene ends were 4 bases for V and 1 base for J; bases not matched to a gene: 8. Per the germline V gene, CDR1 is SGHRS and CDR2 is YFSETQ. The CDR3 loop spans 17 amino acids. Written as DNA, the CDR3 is TGCGCCAGCAGCATCTCCGGACTAGCGGGATCCCAAGAGACCCAGTACTTC. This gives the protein CASSISGLAGSQETQYF.

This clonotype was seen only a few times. Here the CDR3 DNA reads TGTGCCAGCAGCCAGGGACTAGCGTATGTAGGAGAGACCCAGTACTTC. Its protein is CASSQGLAYVGETQYF. The V and J genes are TRBV11-2 and TRBJ2-5; the match to TRBD2 covers 10 bases. J lost 4 bases, V lost 5 bases, and 10 bases had no gene match. Germline CDR1 is SGHAT and CDR2 is FQNNGV. The CDR3 totals 16 residues.

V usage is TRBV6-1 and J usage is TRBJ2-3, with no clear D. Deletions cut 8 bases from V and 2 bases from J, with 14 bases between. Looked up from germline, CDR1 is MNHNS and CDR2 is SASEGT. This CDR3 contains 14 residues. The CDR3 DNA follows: TGTGCCAGCCACCTCCTTTGGTACACAGATACGCAGTATTTT. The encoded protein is CASHLLWYTDTQYF.

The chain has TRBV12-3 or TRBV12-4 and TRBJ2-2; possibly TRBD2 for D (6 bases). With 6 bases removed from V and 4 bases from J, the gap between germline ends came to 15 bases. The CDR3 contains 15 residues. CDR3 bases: TGTGCCAGCAGACTACCCGGGACTTTCACCGGGGAGCTGTTTTTT. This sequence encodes CASRLPGTFTGELFF.

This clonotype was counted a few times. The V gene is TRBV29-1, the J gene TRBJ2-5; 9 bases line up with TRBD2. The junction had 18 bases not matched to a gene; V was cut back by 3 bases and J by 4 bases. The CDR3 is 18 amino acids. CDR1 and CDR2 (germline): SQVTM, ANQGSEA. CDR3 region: CSVDPGGSGRERVETQYF. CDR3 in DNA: TGCAGCGTTGACCCGGGGGGTAGCGGGAGAGAGCGGGTAGAGACCCAGTACTTC.

CDR3 in amino acids: CASSLGKGQGISTDTQYF. For the CDR3, the DNA is TGTGCCAGCAGCTTAGGCAAAGGACAGGGAATTAGCACAGATACGCAGTATTTT. The gene calls are TRBV7-2 and TRBJ2-3; 8 bases map to TRBD1. The V and J ends lost 1 base and 0 bases, in that order; junction bases with no gene match: 9. Germline V CDR1 and CDR2: SGHTA, FQGNSA. This CDR3 spans 18 amino acids. The full variable domain, its missing parts supplied by reference TRBV7-2 and TRBJ2-3, is GAGVSQSPSNKVTEKGKDVELRCDPISGHTALYWYRQSLGQGLEFLIYFQGNSAPDKSGLPSDRFSAERTGGSVSTLTIQRTQQEDSAVYLCASSLGKGQGISTDTQYFGPGTRLTVL.

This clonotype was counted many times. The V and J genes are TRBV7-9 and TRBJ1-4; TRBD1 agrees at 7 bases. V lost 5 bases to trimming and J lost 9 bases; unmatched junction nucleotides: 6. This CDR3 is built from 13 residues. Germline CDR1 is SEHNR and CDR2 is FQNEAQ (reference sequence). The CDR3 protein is CASSDGTAKKLFF. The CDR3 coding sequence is TGTGCCAGCAGCGATGGGACAGCAAAAAAACTGTTTTTT.

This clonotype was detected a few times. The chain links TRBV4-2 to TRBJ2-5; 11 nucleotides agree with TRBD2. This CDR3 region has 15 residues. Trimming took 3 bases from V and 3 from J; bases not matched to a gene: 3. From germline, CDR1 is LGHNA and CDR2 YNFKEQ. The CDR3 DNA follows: TGTGCCAGCAGCCAGGGACTAGCGGACGAAGAGACCCAGTACTTC. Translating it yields CASSQGLADEETQYF.

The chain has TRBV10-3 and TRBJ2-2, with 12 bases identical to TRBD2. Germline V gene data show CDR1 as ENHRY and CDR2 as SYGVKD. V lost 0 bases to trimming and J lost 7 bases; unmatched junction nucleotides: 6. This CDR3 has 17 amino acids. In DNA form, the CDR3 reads TGTGCCATCAGTGAGTCGTCTAGCGGGAGGGCCCTCGGGGAGCTGTTTTTT. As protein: CAISESSSGRALGELFF.

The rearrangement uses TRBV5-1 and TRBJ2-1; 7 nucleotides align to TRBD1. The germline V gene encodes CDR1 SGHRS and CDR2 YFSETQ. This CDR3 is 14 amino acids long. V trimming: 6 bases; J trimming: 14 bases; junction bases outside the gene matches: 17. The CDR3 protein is CASNPLGTVKRKFF. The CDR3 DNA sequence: TGCGCCAGCAACCCTTTAGGGACAGTCAAGAGAAAGTTCTTC.

DNA of the CDR3: TGTGCCAGCAGCTTAAAGGGGTCGAGCACTGAAGCTTTCTTT. Translation: CASSLKGSSTEAFF. This chain joins TRBV7-8 and TRBJ1-1; a possible D gene is TRBD1 (5 bases). Germline assignment: CDR1 SGHVS and CDR2 FQNEAQ. The CDR3 has 14 amino acids. Trimming removed 2 bases at V and 4 bases at J, with 11 bases between.

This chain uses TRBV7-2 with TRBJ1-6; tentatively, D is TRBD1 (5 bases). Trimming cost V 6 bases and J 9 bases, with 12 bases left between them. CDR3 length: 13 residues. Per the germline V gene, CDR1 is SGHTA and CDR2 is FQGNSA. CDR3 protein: CASRKSRVSPLHF. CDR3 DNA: TGTGCCAGCAGAAAAAGCAGGGTTTCACCCCTCCACTTT. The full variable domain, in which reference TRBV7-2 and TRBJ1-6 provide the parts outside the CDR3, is GAGVSQSPSNKVTEKGKDVELRCDPISGHTALYWYRQSLGQGLEFLIYFQGNSAPDKSGLPSDRFSAERTGGSVSTLTIQRTQQEDSAVYLCASRKSRVSPLHFGNGTRLTVT.

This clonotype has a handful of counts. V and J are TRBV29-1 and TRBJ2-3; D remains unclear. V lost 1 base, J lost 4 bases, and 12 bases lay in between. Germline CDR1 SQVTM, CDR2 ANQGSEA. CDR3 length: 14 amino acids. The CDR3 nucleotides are TGCAGCGTTGAAGTCGCTCCTTGGGCAGATACGCAGTATTTT. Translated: CSVEVAPWADTQYF.

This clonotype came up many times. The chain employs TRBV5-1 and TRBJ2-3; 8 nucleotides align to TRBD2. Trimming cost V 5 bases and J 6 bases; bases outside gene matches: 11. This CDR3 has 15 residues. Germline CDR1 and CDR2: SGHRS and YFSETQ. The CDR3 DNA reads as TGCGCCAGCAGACGTACCGGGACGGGAGGGGATACGCAGTATTTT. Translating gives CASRRTGTGGDTQYF.

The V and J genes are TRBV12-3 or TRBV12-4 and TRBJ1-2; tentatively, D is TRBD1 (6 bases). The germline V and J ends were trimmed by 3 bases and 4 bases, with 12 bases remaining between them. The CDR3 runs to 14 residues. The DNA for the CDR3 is TGTGCCAGCAGTTTCGGGGGGCTGGGCTATGGCTACACCTTC. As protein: CASSFGGLGYGYTF.

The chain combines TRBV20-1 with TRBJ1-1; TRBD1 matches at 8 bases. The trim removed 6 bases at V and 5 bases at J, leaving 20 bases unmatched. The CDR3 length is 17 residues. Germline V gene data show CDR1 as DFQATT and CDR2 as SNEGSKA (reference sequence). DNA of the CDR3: TGCAGTGCCCATTACTCAGGGGGCCGGCAGGTTGTAACTGAAGCTTTCTTT. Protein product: CSAHYSGGRQVVTEAFF.

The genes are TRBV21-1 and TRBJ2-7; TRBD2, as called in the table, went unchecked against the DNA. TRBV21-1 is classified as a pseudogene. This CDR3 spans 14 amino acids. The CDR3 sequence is CASSEGRESYEQYV. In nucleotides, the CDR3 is TGTGCCAGCAGCGAGGGCAGGGAGTCCTACGAGCAGTACGTC.

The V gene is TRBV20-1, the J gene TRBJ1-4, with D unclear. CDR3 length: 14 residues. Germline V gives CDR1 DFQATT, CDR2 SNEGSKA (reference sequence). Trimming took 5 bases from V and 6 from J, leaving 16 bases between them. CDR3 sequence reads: CSAARRGYDEKLFF. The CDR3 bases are TGCAGTGCTGCCCGTCGAGGGTACGATGAAAAACTGTTTTTT.

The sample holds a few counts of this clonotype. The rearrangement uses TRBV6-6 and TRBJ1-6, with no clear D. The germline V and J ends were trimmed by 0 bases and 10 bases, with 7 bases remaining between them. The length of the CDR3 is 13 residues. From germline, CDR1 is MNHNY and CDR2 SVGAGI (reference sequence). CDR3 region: CASSYSKDSPLHF. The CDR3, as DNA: TGTGCCAGCAGTTACTCGAAGGACTCACCCCTCCACTTT.

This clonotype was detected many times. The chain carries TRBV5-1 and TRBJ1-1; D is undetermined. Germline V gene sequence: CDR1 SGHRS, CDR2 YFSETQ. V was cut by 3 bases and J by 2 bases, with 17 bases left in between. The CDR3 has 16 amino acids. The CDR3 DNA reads TGCGCCAGCAGCTCGAATCCCTTCGGCCTAAACACTGAAGCTTTCTTT. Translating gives CASSSNPFGLNTEAFF. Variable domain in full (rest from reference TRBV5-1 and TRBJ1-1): KAGVTQTPRYLIKTRGQQVTLSCSPISGHRSVSWYQQTPGQGLQFLFEYFSETQRNKGNFPGRFSGRQFSNSRSEMNVSTLELGDSALYLCASSSNPFGLNTEAFFGQGTRLTVV.

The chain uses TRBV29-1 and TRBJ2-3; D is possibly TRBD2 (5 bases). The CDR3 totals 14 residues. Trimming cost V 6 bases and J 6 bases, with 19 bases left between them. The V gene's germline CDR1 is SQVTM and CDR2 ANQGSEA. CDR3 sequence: CSVATTTAWDTQYF. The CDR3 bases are TGCAGCGTCGCCACGACTACCGCCTGGGATACGCAGTATTTT.

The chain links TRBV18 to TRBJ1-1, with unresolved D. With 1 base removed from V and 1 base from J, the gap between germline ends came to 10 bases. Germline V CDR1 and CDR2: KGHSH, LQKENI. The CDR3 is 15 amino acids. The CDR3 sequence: CASSPRRSGNTEAFF. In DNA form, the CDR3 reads TGTGCCAGCTCACCACGCCGGTCAGGGAACACTGAAGCTTTCTTT.

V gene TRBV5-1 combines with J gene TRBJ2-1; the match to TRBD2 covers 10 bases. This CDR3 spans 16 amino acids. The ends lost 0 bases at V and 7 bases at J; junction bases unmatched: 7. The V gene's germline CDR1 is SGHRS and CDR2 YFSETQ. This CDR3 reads CASSLVLAGKGNEQFF. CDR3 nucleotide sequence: TGCGCCAGCAGCTTGGTACTAGCGGGAAAGGGGAATGAGCAGTTCTTC.

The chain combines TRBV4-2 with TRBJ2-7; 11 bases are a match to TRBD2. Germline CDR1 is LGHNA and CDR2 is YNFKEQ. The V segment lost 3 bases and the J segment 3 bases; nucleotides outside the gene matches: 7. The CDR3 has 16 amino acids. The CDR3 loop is CASSHLTSGRFYEQYF. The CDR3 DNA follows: TGTGCCAGCAGCCACCTCACTAGCGGGAGATTCTACGAGCAGTACTTC.

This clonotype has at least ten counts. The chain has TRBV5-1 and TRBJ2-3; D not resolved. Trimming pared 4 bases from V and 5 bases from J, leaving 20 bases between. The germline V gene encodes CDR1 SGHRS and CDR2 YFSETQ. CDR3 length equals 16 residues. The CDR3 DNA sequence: TGCGCCAGCAGCCGTCCCCGGACCGAACTGGGAGATACGCAGTATTTT. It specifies CASSRPRTELGDTQYF. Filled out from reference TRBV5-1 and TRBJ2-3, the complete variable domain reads KAGVTQTPRYLIKTRGQQVTLSCSPISGHRSVSWYQQTPGQGLQFLFEYFSETQRNKGNFPGRFSGRQFSNSRSEMNVSTLELGDSALYLCASSRPRTELGDTQYFGPGTRLTVL.

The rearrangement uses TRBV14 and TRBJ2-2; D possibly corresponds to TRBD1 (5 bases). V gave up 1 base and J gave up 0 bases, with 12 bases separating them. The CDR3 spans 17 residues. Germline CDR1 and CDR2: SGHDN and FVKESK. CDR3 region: CASSQGWTQTNTGELFF. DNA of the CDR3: TGTGCCAGCAGCCAAGGTTGGACACAAACGAACACCGGGGAGCTGTTTTTT.

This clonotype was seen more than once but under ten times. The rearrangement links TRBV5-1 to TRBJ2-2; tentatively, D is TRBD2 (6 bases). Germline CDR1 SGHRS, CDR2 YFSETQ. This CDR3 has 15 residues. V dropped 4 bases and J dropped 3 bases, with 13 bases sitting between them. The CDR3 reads CASSTRWGDTGELFF. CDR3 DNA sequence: TGCGCCAGCAGCACCCGTTGGGGGGACACCGGGGAGCTGTTTTTT.

The CDR3 loop is CASSLAGETPNEQFF. For the CDR3, the DNA is TGTGCCAGCTCCCTAGCGGGAGAAACCCCCAATGAGCAGTTCTTC. The chain joins TRBV12-3 or TRBV12-4 to TRBJ2-1, with 10 bases identical to TRBD2. The CDR3 consists of 15 residues. V gave up 8 bases and J gave up 6 bases; unmatched junction bases: 10.

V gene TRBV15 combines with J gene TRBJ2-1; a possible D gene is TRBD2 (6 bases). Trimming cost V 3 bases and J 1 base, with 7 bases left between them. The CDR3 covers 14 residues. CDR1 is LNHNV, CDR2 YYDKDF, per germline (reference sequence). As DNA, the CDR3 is TGTGCCACCAGCAGTAGCGGTTCCTACAATGAGCAGTTCTTC. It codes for CATSSSGSYNEQFF.

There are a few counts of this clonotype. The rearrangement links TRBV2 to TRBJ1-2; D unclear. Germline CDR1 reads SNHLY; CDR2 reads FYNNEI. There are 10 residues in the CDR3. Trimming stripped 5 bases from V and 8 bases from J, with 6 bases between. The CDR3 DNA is TGTGCCAGCAGTTATGGGGGCTACACCTTC. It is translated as CASSYGGYTF.